The clone carrying this T cell receptor (beta chain) showed up many times. This specimen comes from a study of T cells after yellow fever vaccination. TCRdb passed the 5' RACE reads through MiXCR, listing each CDR3 protein once. The sample contains 60,000 to 75,000 distinct CDR3 sequences, about 6.5% of which appear only once. Here the sequenced sample was CD8+ T cells sorted from PBMCs, taken around 45 days after the first yellow fever vaccination. The TCR comes from a man aged 18 to 30 who received the YFV17D yellow fever vaccine.

The CDR3 DNA reads as TGTGCCAGCAGCTTAAGGCGTCTAGGGACAGGGGGCTTTTGGGTGAACACCGGGGAGCTGTTTTTT. Translated: CASSLRRLGTGGFWVNTGELFF. The chain combines TRBV7-3 with TRBJ2-2; 12 bases map to TRBD1. Germline loops: CDR1 SGHTA, CDR2 FQGTGA. The trim removed 1 base at V and 1 base at J, leaving 16 bases unmatched. The CDR3 length is 22 residues.